The text below deals with one T cell receptor (beta chain). This sample is part of a study of T cell responses to AZD1222 COVID-19 vaccine. Produced via immunoSEQ multiplex PCR; TCRdb's table is partial and in-frame only. In the table there are 150,000 to 200,000 clones, more than 75% of which are singletons. Between the trimmed V and J ends, which lost 4 bases and 4 bases, there was a span of 17 bases. Per the germline V gene, CDR1 is LGHNA and CDR2 is YSLEER. The CDR3 is made up of 16 amino acids. Analysis merged second doses at about 4 or about 12 weeks. This TCR was sampled from an adult who received the AZD1222 COVID-19 vaccine. The V call is TRBV4-3, the J call TRBJ2-1, with D possibly TRBD2 on 5 matching bases. This material consisted of peripheral blood, taken 28 days after the second AZD1222 dose. As DNA, the CDR3 is TGCGCCAGCAGCCGCCGTTATGAGGGTGCTTACAATGAGCAGTTCTTC. This sequence encodes CASSRRYEGAYNEQFF.